This T cell receptor beta chain derives from a study of breast tumors, draining lymph nodes, adjacent tissues. The germline V gene has CDR1 MNHNY and CDR2 SVGAGI (reference sequence). V was pared by 10 bases and J by 0 bases, with 8 bases between. The CDR3 is 12 residues long. The lymph nodes were axillary draining lymph nodes from breast cancer patients. A single record per CDR3 protein comes from TCRdb applying MiXCR to the multiplex PCR reads. The sample holds about 120,000 distinct CDR3 sequences; about 20% are singletons and the top ten take about 3.7%. This clonotype was counted ten times or more.

The clonotype originates from a female donor with breast cancer. Some clones in this sample may be carry-over from other donors' samples. This sequence joins TRBV6-6 and TRBJ2-3; D is unresolved. The sequenced sample consisted of axillary lymph node tissue. CDR3: CATDQSTDTQYF. The CDR3 DNA is TGTGCCACGGACCAAAGCACAGATACGCAGTATTTT.